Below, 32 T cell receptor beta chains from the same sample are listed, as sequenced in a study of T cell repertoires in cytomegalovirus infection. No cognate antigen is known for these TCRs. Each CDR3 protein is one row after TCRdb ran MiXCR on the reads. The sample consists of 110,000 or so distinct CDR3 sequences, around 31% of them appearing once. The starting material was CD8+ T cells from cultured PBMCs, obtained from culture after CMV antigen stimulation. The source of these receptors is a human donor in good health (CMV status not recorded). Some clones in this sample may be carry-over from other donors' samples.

The CDR3 nucleotides are TGTGCCAGCATCGGTCGACAGTTCGGGGACAAAAACATTCAGTACTTC. Translation gives CASIGRQFGDKNIQYF. V is TRBV28 and J is TRBJ2-4; D is tentatively TRBD1 or TRBD2 (5 bases each). The germline CDR1 and CDR2 sequences are MDHEN and SYDVKM. V shed 7 bases and J shed 3 bases, with 19 bases lying between them. CDR3 length: 16 residues.

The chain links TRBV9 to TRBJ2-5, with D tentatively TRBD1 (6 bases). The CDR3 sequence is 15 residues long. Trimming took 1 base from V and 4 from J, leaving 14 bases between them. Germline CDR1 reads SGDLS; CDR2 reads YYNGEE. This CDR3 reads CASSVSGVLPETQYF. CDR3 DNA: TGTGCCAGCAGCGTATCAGGGGTACTCCCAGAGACCCAGTACTTC. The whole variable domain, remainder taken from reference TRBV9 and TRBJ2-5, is DSGVTQTPKHLITATGQRVTLRCSPRSGDLSVYWYQQSLDQGLQFLIQYYNGEERAKGNILERFSAQQFPDLHSELNLSSLELGDSALYFCASSVSGVLPETQYFGPGTRLLVL.

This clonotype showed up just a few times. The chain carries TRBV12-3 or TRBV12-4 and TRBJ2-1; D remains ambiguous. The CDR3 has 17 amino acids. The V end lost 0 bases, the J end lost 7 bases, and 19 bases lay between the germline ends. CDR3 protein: CASSLAILLGQANEQFF. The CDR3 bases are TGTGCCAGCAGTTTAGCTATCCTGCTTGGCCAGGCTAATGAGCAGTTCTTC.

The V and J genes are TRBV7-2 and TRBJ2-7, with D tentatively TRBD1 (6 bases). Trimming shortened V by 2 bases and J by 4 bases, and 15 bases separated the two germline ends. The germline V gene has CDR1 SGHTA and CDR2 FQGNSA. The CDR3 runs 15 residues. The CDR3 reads CASSLSSGEGYEQYF. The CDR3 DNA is TGTGCCAGCAGCTTAAGCTCAGGGGAAGGGTACGAGCAGTACTTC.

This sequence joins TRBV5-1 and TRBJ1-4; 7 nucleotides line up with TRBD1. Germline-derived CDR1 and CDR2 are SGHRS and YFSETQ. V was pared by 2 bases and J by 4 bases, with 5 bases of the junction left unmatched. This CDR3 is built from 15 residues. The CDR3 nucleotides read TGCGCCAGCAGCTTTCGACAGGGCTATAATGAAAAACTGTTTTTT. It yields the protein CASSFRQGYNEKLFF. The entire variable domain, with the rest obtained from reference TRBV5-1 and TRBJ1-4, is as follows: KAGVTQTPRYLIKTRGQQVTLSCSPISGHRSVSWYQQTPGQGLQFLFEYFSETQRNKGNFPGRFSGRQFSNSRSEMNVSTLELGDSALYLCASSFRQGYNEKLFFGSGTQLSVL.

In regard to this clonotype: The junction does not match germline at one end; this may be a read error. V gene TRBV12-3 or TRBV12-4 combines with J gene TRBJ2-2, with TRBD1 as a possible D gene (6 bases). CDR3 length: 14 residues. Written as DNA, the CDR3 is TGTGCCAGCAGGGCAGGACAGAACACCGGGGATCTGTTTTTT. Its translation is CASRAGQNTGDLFF.

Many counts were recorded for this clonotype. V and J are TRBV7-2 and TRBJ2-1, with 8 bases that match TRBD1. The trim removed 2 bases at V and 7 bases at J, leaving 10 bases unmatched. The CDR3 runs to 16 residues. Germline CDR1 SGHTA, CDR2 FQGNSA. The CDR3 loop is CASSLNAGRGRNEQFF. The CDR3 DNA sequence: TGTGCCAGCAGCTTAAATGCAGGCAGGGGGCGGAATGAGCAGTTCTTC.

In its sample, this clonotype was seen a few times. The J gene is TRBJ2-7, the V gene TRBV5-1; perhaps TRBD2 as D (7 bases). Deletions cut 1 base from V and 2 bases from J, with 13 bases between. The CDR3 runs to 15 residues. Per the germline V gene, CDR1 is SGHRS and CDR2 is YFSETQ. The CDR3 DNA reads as TGCGCCAGCAGCTTGACAGGGAGGGGGACCTACGAGCAGTACTTC. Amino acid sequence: CASSLTGRGTYEQYF.

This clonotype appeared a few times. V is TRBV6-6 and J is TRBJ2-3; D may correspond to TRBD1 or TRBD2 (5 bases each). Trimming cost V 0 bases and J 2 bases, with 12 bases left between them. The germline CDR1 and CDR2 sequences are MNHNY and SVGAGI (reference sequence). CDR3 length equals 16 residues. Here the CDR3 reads CASSYSGEWNTDTQYF. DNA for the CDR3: TGTGCCAGCAGTTACTCGGGGGAATGGAACACAGATACGCAGTATTTT.

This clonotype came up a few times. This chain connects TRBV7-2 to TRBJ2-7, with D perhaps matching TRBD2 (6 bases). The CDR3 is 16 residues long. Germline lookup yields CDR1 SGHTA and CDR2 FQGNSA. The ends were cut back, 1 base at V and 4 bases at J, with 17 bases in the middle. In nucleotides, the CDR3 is TGTGCCAGCAGCTTAGTTGGCCTAGCGAGGTGGTACGAGCAGTACTTC. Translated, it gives CASSLVGLARWYEQYF.

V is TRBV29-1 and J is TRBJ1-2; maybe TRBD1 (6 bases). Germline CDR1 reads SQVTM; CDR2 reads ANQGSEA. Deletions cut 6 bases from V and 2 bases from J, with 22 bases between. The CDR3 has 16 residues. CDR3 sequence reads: CSVPRQALLPNYGYTF. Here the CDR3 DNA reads TGCAGCGTCCCTCGACAGGCTCTACTCCCGAACTATGGCTACACCTTC.

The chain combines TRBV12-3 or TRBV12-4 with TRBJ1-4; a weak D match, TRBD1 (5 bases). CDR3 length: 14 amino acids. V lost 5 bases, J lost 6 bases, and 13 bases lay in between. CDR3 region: CASSAGGAYEKLFF. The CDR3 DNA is TGTGCCAGCAGTGCCGGGGGAGCGTATGAAAAACTGTTTTTT.

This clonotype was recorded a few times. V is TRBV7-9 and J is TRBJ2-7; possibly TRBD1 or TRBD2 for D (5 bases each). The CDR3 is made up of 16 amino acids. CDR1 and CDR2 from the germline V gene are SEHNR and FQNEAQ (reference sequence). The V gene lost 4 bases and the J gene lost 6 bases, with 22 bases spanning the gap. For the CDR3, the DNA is TGTGCCAGCAGCTATACGCGAGGGCAGGGAATCGGCGAGCAGTACTTC. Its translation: CASSYTRGQGIGEQYF.

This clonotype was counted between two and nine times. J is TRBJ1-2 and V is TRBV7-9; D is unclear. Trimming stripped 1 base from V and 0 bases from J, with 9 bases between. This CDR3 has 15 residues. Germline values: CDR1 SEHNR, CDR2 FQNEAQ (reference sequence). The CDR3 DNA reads TGTGCCAGCAGCTTAGAGGCAGTCTCTAACTATGGCTACACCTTC. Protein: CASSLEAVSNYGYTF.

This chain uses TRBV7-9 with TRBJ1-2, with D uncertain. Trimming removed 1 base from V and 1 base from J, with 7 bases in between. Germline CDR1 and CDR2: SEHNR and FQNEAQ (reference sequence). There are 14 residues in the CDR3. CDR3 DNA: TGTGCCAGCAGCTTAGAGGGCGGTAACTATGGCTACACCTTC. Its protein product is CASSLEGGNYGYTF.

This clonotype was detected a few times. CDR3 amino acids: CASSLGPGSSYNSPLHF. CDR3 sequence (DNA): TGTGCCAGCAGCTTAGGTCCAGGTAGCTCCTATAATTCACCCCTCCACTTT. The chain is built from TRBV7-2 and TRBJ1-6; D is uncertain. Germline V gene data show CDR1 as SGHTA and CDR2 as FQGNSA. The V end was cut by 1 base, the J end by 0 bases, with 10 bases between. The CDR3 spans 17 residues.

CDR3 coding DNA: TGTGCCAGCAGCCTAACCAGGGCCAGCTCCTACGAGCAGTACTTC. This sequence encodes CASSLTRASSYEQYF. The chain uses TRBV6-5 and TRBJ2-7; TRBD1 might be the D (5 bases). The CDR3 contains 15 residues. V lost 6 bases and J 0 bases, leaving 15 bases between the germline ends. Germline lookup yields CDR1 MNHEY and CDR2 SVGAGI.

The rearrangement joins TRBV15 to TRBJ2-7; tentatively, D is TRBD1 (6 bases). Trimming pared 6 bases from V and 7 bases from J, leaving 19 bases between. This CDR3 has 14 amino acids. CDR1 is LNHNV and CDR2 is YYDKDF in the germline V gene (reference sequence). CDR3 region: CATSPRAGVEEQYF. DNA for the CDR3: TGTGCCACCAGTCCCCGGGCAGGGGTGGAAGAGCAGTACTTC.

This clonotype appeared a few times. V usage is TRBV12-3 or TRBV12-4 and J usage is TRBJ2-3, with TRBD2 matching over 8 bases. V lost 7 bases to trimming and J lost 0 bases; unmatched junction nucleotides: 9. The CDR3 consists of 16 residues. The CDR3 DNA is TGTGCCAGCACTTCGGCAGCGGGGGAGAGCACAGATACGCAGTATTTT. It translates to CASTSAAGESTDTQYF.

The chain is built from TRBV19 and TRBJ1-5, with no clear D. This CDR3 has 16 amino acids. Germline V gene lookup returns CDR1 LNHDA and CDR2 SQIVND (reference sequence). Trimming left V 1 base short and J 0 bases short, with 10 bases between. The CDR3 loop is CASSIVLWNSNQPQHF. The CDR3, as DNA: TGTGCCAGTAGTATAGTGCTGTGGAATAGCAATCAGCCCCAGCATTTT.

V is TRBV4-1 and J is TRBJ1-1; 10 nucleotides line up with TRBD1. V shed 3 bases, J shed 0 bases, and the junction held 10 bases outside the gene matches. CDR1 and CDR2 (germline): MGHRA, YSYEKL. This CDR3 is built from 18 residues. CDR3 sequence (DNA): TGCGCCAGCAGCCAGAACCCGGGACAGGGGATCGTGAACACTGAAGCTTTCTTT. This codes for CASSQNPGQGIVNTEAFF.

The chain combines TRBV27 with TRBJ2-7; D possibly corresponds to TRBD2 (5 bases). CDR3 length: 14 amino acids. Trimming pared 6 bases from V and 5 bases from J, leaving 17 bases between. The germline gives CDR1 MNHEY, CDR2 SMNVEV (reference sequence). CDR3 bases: TGTGCCAGCAGAGAGGGAAGGGCTGGGAACGAGCAGTACTTC. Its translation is CASREGRAGNEQYF.

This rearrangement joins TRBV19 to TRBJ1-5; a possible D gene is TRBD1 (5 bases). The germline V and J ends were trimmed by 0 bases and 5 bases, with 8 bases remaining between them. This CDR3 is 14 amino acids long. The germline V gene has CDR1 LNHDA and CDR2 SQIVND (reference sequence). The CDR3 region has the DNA TGTGCCAGTAGTATAGATAAGGGGTATCAGCCCCAGCATTTT. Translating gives CASSIDKGYQPQHF.

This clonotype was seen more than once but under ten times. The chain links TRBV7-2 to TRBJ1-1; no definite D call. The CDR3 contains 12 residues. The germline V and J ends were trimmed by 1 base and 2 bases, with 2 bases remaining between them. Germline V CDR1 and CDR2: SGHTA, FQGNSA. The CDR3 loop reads CASSLENTEAFF. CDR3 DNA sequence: TGTGCCAGCAGCTTAGAAAACACTGAAGCTTTCTTT.

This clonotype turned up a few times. CDR3 protein: CASSYGSAESSYEQYF. CDR3 DNA sequence: TGTGCCAGCAGTTACGGTTCGGCAGAGAGCTCCTACGAGCAGTACTTC. The chain is built from TRBV6-2 or TRBV6-3 and TRBJ2-7; D is ambiguous. Germline lookup yields CDR1 MNHEY and CDR2 SVGEGT. The CDR3 extends over 16 amino acids. The germline V and J ends were trimmed by 2 bases and 0 bases, with 14 bases remaining between them.

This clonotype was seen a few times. The CDR3 reads CASSLGSHNEQFF. The CDR3 DNA sequence: TGTGCCAGCAGTTTGGGTTCGCACAATGAGCAGTTCTTC. The chain is built from TRBV12-3 or TRBV12-4 and TRBJ2-1; no firm D call. Trimming removed 3 bases from V and 5 bases from J, with 8 bases in between. This CDR3 spans 13 amino acids.

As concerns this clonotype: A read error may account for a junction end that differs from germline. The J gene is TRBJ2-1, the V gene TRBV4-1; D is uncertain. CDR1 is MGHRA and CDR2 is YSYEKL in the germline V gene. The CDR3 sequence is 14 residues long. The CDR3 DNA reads TGTGCCAGCAGCCAAGGAGAGGAGACGAATGAGCAGTTCTTC. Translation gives CASSQGEETNEQFF.

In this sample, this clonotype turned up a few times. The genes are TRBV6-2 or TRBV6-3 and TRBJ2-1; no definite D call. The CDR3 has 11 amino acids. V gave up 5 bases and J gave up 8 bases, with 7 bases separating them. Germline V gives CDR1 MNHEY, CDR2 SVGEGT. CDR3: CASSPAYEQFF. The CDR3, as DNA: TGTGCCAGCAGTCCCGCGTATGAGCAGTTCTTC.

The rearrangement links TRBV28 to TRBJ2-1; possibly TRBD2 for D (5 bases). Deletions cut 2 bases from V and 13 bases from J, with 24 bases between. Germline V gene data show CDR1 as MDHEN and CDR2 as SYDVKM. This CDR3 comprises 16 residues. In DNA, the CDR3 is TGTGCCAGCAGTTTACAGCTAGCCAATAATAACGCCCGACAGTTCTTC. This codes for CASSLQLANNNARQFF.

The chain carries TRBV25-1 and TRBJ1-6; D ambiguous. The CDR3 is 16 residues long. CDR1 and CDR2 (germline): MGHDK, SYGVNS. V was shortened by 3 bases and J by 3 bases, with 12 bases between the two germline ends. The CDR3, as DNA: TGTGCCAGCAGTGAGGGTAATTCAGACTATAATTCACCCCTCCACTTT. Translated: CASSEGNSDYNSPLHF.

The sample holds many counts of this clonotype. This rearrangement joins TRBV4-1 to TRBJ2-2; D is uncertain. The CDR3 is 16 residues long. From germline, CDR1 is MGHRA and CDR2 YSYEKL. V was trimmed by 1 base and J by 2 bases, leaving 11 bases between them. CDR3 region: CASSQVLRHNTGELFF. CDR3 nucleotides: TGCGCCAGCAGCCAAGTTCTTAGACACAACACCGGGGAGCTGTTTTTT.

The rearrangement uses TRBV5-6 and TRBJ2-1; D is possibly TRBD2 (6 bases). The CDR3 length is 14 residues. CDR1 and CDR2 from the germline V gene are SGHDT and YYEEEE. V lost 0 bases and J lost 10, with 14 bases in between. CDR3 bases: TGTGCCAGCAGCTTGGCCCCTAGCGTGATAGAGCAGTTCTTC. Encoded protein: CASSLAPSVIEQFF.